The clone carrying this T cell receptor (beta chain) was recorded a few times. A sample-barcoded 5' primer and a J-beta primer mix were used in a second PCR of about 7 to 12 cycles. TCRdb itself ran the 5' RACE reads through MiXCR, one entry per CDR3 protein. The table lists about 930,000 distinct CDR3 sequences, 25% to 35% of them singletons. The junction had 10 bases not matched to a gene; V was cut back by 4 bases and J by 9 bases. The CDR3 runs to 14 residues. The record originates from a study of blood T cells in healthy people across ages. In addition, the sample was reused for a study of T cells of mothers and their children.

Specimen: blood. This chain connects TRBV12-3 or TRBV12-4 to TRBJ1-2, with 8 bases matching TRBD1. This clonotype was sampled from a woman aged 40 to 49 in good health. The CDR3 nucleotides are TGTGCCAGCAGTTCACGCACAGGGGGACGTCGCTACACCTTC. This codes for CASSSRTGGRRYTF.